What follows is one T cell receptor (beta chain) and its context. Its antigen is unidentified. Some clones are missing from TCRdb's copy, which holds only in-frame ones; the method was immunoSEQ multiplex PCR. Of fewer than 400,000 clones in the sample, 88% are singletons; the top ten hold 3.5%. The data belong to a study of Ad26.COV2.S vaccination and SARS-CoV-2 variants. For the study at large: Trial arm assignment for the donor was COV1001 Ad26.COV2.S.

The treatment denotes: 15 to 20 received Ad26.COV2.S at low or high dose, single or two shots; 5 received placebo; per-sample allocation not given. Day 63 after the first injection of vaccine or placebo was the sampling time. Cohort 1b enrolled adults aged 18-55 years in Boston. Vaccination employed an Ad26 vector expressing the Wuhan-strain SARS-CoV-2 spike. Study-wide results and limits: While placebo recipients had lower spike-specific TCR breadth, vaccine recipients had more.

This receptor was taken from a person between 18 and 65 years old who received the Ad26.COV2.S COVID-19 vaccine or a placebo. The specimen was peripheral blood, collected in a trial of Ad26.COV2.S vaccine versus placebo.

The CDR3 spells CASSGALAGELFF. DNA of the CDR3: TGTGCCAGCAGCGGAGCACTAGCCGGGGAGCTGTTTTTT. The rearrangement links TRBV9 to TRBJ2-2; D is possibly TRBD2 (5 bases). From germline, CDR1 is SGDLS and CDR2 YYNGEE. This CDR3 region has 13 residues. Deletions cut 3 bases from V and 6 bases from J, with 9 bases between.